The 5 T cell receptor beta chains below come from one sample, sequenced in a study of cytomegalovirus exposure and HLA in healthy donors. The primer mix had 60 Vbeta and 13 Jbeta primers. Sequenced by immunoSEQ multiplex PCR; TCRdb stores in-frame clones only, minus some. This sample has 150,000 or so clones, with roughly 74% found just once. The sample consisted of PBMCs. All receptors come from a man aged 18 to 30 in good health and CMV-seronegative.

The chain uses TRBV9 and TRBJ2-7; TRBD1 aligns across 9 bases. V shed 0 bases, J shed 1 base, and the junction held 2 bases outside the gene matches. Germline lookup yields CDR1 SGDLS and CDR2 YYNGEE. CDR3 size: 15 residues. The CDR3 spells CASSVGGQGSYEQYF. CDR3 coding DNA: TGTGCCAGCAGCGTAGGCGGACAGGGGTCCTACGAGCAGTACTTC.

J is TRBJ1-4 and V is TRBV21-1; TRBD1, as called in the table, went unchecked against the DNA. TRBV21-1 constitutes a pseudogene. This CDR3 has 17 residues. The CDR3 nucleotides are TGTGCCAGCAGCAAAGAATTGCGGGACAGGGGTCGTGAAAAACTGTTTTTT. Residues: CASSKELRDRGREKLFF.

The chain has TRBV13 and TRBJ1-3; 8 nucleotides line up with TRBD1. V lost 4 bases to trimming and J lost 4 bases; unmatched junction nucleotides: 6. The CDR3 covers 15 residues. Germline V gives CDR1 PRHDT, CDR2 FYEKMQ (reference sequence). The CDR3 sequence: CASSSRTGLGNTIYF. CDR3 coding DNA: TGTGCCAGCAGCTCACGGACAGGGTTGGGAAACACCATATATTTT.

The V call is TRBV7-9, the J call TRBJ2-1, with TRBD1 identical over 8 bases. Trimming at V came to 5 bases and at J to 0 bases, leaving 6 bases not matched to a gene. The length of the CDR3 is 16 residues. Germline V CDR1 and CDR2: SEHNR, FQNEAQ (reference sequence). CDR3 protein: CASSLRQGSSYNEQFF. As DNA, the CDR3 is TGTGCCAGCAGCCTCCGACAGGGGAGCTCCTACAATGAGCAGTTCTTC.

The V and J genes are TRBV2 and TRBJ1-2; TRBD1 is a possible D gene (6 bases). Trimming cost V 10 bases and J 2 bases, with 11 bases left between them. Germline assignment: CDR1 SNHLY and CDR2 FYNNEI. The CDR3 contains 12 residues. The CDR3 DNA follows: TGTGCCAACCCGGGACAAAACTATGGCTACACCTTC. Protein product: CANPGQNYGYTF. Drawing the rest from reference TRBV2 and TRBJ1-2, the complete variable domain is EPEVTQTPSHQVTQMGQEVILRCVPISNHLYFYWYRQILGQKVEFLVSFYNNEISEKSEIFDDQFSVERPDGSNFTLKIRSTKLEDSAMYFCANPGQNYGYTFGSGTRLTVV.